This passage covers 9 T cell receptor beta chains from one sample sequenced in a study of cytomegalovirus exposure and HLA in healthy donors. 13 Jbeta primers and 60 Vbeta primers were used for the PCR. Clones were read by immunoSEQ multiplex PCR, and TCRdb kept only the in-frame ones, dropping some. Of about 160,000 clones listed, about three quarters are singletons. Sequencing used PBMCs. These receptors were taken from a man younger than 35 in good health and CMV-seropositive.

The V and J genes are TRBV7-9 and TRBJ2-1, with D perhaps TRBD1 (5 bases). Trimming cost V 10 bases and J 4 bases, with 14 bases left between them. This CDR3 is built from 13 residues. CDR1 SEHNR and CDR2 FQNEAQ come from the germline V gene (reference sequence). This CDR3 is CAIVGLGYNEQFF. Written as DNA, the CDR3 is TGTGCCATAGTGGGGCTAGGGTACAATGAGCAGTTCTTC.

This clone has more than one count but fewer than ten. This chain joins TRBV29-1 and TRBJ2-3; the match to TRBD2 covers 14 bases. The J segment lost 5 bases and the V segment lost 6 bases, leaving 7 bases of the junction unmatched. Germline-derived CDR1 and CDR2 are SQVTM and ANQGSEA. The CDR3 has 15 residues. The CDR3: CSVQGTSGGIDTQYF. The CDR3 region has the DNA TGCAGCGTGCAAGGGACTAGCGGGGGAATAGATACGCAGTATTTT.

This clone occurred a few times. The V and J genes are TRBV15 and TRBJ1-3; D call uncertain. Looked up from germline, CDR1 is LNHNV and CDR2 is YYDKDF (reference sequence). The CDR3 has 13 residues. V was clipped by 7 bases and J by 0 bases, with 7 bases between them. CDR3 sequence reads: CATTPGSGNTIYF. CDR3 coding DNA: TGTGCCACCACCCCGGGCTCTGGAAACACCATATATTTT.

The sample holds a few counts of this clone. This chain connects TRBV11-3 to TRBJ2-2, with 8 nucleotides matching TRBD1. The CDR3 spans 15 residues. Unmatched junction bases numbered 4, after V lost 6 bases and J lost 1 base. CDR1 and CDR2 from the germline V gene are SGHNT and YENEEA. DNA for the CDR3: TGTGCCAGCAGGTCCGGACAGGGGAACACCGGGGAGCTGTTTTTT. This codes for CASRSGQGNTGELFF.

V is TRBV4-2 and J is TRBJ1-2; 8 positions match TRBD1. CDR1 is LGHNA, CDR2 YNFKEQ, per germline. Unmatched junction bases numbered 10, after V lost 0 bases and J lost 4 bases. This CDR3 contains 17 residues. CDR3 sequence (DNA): TGTGCCAGCAGCCAAGATTTAAGGTCAGGGGGCAGCTATGGCTACACCTTC. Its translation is CASSQDLRSGGSYGYTF.

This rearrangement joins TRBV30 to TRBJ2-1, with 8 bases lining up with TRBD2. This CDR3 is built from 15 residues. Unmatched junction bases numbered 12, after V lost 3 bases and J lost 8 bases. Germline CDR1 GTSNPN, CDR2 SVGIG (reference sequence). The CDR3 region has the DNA TGTGCCTGGAGGCGGGGGGCCGGCGGTGGCGATGAGCAGTTCTTC. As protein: CAWRRGAGGGDEQFF. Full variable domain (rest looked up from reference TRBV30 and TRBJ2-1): SQTIHQWPATLVQPVGSPLSLECTVEGTSNPNLYWYRQAAGRGLQLLFYSVGIGQISSEVPQNLSASRPQDRQFILSSKKLLLSDSGFYLCAWRRGAGGGDEQFFGPGTRLTVL.

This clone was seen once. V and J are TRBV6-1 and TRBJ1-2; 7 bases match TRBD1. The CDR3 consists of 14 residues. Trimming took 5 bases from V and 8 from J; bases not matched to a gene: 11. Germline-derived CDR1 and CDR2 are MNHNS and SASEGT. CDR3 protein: CASSLDRASGGYTF. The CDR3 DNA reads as TGTGCCAGCAGTTTAGACAGGGCCTCGGGGGGCTACACCTTC.

The DNA for the CDR3 is TGTGCCAGTAGTATAACGTACCCGGGGAACACTGAAGCTTTCTTT. Its protein is CASSITYPGNTEAFF. The chain employs TRBV19 and TRBJ1-1, with unresolved D. The length of the CDR3 is 15 residues. The ends were cut back, 2 bases at V and 1 base at J, with 11 bases in the middle. Germline V lookup: CDR1 LNHDA, CDR2 SQIVND (reference sequence).

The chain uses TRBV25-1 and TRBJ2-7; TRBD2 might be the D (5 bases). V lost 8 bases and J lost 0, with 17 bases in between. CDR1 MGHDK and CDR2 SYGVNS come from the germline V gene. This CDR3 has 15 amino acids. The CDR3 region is CASPKRGGSSYEQYV. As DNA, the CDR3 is TGTGCCAGCCCCAAACGGGGTGGGTCCTCCTACGAGCAGTACGTC.